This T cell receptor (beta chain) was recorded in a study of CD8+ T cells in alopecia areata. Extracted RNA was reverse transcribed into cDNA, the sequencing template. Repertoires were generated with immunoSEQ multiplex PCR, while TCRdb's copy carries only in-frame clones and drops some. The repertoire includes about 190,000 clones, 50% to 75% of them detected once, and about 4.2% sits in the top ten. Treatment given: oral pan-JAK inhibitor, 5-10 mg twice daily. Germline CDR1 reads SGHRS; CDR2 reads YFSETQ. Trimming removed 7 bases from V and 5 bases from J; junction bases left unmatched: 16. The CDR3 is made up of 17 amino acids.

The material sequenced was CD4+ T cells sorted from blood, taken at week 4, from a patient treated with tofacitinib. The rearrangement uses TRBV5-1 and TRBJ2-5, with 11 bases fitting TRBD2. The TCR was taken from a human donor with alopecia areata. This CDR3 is CASGRSSGGPQGETQYF. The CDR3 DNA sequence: TGCGCCAGCGGTAGATCTAGCGGGGGGCCGCAGGGGGAGACCCAGTACTTC.